This TCR beta chain was observed in a study of regulatory T cells in long-lasting Graves disease. Study-level background: Positivity for TSH receptor antibodies plus over 5 years of antithyroid drugs meant persistent Graves' disease. General study findings and limits: The study examined only peripheral blood, not thyroid tissue. For persistent Graves' patients, TCR diversity was lower than for newly diagnosed ones. Having only a small sample size may have limited accuracy.

This clonotype has more than one count but fewer than ten. Its antigen is not known. Noted time point: persistent/refractory GD, antithyroid drugs over 5 years with positive TRAb. PBMC-derived RNA was used for the TCR library. The authors built TCR beta libraries using iRepertoire HTBI primers and Arm-PCR of CDR3 regions. TCRdb passed the multiplex PCR reads through MiXCR, listing each CDR3 protein once. The sample records about 660,000 distinct CDR3 sequences, 25% to 35% being singletons. Germline CDR1 and CDR2: MNHEY and SMNVEV (reference sequence). The CDR3 is made up of 13 amino acids. V lost 0 bases and J lost 5, with 8 bases in between.

This chain uses TRBV27 with TRBJ2-7; no reliable D call. The clonotype was recovered from a female donor with Graves disease. The sequencing used peripheral blood mononuclear cells (PBMCs), collected when the disease was refractory, from a patient treated with antithyroid drugs. The CDR3 nucleotides are TGTGCCAGCAGTTTATCGCGACCTCACGAGCAGTACTTC. Translating gives CASSLSRPHEQYF.